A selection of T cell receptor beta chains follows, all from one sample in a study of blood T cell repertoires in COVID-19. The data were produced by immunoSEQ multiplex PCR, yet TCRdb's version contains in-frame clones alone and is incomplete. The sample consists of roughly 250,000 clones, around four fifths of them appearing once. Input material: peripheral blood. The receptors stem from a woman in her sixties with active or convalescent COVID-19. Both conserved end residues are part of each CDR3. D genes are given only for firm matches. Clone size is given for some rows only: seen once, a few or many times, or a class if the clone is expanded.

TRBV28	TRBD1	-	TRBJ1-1	TGTGCCAGCAGATCCCCTTACAGGGGAAGCACTGAAGCTTTCTTT	CASRSPYRGSTEAFF
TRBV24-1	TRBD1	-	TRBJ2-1	TGTGCCACCAGTGATTTTGGGACAGGGGGCTTTAATGAGCAGTTCTTC	CATSDFGTGGFNEQFF
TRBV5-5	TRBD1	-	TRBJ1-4	TGTGCCAGCAGCGCGACAGGGTTGGGTGAAAAACTGTTTTTT	CASSATGLGEKLFF
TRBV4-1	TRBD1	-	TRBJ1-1	TGCGCCAGCAGCCAAGATCGAAACAGGGGGAACACTGAAGCTTTCTTT	CASSQDRNRGNTEAFF
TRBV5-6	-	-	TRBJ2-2	TGTGCCAGCAGCTGGGGGCCCGAAGCGAACACCGGGGAGCTGTTTTTT	CASSWGPEANTGELFF
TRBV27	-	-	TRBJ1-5	TGTGCCAGCAGTCCCTTCTATTCGTCAGGGGATTTCAATCAGCCCCAGCATTTT	CASSPFYSSGDFNQPQHF
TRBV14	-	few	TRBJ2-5	TGTGCCAGCAGCCTAAGCTGGTACGGCAGGGGACAAGAGACCCAGTACTTC	CASSLSWYGRGQETQYF
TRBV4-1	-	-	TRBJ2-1	TGCGCCAGCAGCCAGACCCCCGGGGGTAGCGGTGCTCCTTACAATGAGCAGTTCTTC	CASSQTPGGSGAPYNEQFF
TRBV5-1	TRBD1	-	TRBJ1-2	TGCGCCAGCAGCTTGACAACAGGGGGCCATGGCTACACCTTC	CASSLTTGGHGYTF
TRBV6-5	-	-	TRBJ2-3	TGTGCCAGCAAAAGGGAGCACACAGATACGCAGTATTTT	CASKREHTDTQYF
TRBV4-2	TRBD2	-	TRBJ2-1	TGTGCCAGCAGGCCGGAAACTAGCGGGATTTACAATGAGCAGTTCTTC	CASRPETSGIYNEQFF
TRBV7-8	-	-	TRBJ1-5	TGTGCCAGCAGCCACAGGGATCTCAATCAGCCCCAGCATTTT	CASSHRDLNQPQHF
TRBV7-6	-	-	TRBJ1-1	TGTGCCAGCAGCTTAGTTCCGTCCGGAGCAGCGAACACTGAAGCTTTCTTT	CASSLVPSGAANTEAFF
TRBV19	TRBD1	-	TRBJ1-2	TGTGCCAGTAGTACGACAGGGGACTATGGCTACACCTTC	CASSTTGDYGYTF
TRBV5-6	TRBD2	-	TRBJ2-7	TGTGCCAGCAGCGGGGGGACTAGCGGTTTCTACGAGCAGTACTTC	CASSGGTSGFYEQYF
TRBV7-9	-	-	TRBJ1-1	TGTGCCAGCAGCTTAGCGAGGGCAGGAAGGAACACTGAAGCTTTCTTT	CASSLARAGRNTEAFF
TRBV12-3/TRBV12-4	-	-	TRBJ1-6	TGTGCCAGCAGTTCTCGGACATATTCACCCCTCCACTTT	CASSSRTYSPLHF
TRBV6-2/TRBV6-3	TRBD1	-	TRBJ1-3	TGTGCCAGCAGTTTCCGACAGGGGGTCTCTGGAAACACCATATATTTT	CASSFRQGVSGNTIYF
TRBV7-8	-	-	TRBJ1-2	TGTGCCAGCAGCTTACTGTATCCAGAAGGGGTTAACTATGGCTACACCTTC	CASSLLYPEGVNYGYTF
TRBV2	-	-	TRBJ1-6	TGTGCCAGCAGTGAAGACGCGACAGATAATAATTCACCCCTCCACTTT	CASSEDATDNNSPLHF
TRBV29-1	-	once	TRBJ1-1	TGCAGCGTTGATGGTGGCAGGGGTATGGGGATGAACACTGAAGCTTTCTTT	CSVDGGRGMGMNTEAFF
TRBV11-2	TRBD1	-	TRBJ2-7	TGTGCCAGCAGCTTAGATGGGCCCCGACGGGACAGGTCCTACGAGCAGTACTTC	CASSLDGPRRDRSYEQYF
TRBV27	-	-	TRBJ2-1	TGTGCCAGCGGAGTGGGGCCGGGTCCTCGGGAGCAGTTCTTC	CASGVGPGPREQFF
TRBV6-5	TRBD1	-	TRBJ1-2	TGTGCCAGCAGTTTCCGACAGGGGAACTATGGCTACACCTTC	CASSFRQGNYGYTF
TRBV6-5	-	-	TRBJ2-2	TGTGCCACCGGGCGTCAAGGGGGTTGGACCGGGGAGCTGTTTTTT	CATGRQGGWTGELFF
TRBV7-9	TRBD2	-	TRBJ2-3	TGTGCCAGCAGCTTAGCTGATGCGGGGGGGCTGGATACGCAGTATTTT	CASSLADAGGLDTQYF
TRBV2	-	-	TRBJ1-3	TGTGCCAGCAGTGTCGACAGCCCTGGGAACACCATATATTTT	CASSVDSPGNTIYF
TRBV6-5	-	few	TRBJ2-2	TGTGCCAGCAGTTGGGGGGTCGGGGAGCTGTTTTTT	CASSWGVGELFF
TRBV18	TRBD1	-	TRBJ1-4	TGTGCCAGCTCACCACGACAGGGTGGAACTAATGAAAAACTGTTTTTT	CASSPRQGGTNEKLFF
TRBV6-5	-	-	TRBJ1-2	TGTGCCAGCAGACTACAGGGTAACTATGGCTACACCTTC	CASRLQGNYGYTF
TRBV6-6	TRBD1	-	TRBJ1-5	TGTGCCAGCACCCCGACAGGGAATAATCAGCCCCAGCATTTT	CASTPTGNNQPQHF
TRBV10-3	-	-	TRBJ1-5	TGTGCCATCAGTGGTACGGATCAGCCCCAGCATTTT	CAISGTDQPQHF
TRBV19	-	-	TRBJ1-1	TGTGCCAGTAAACAGGGCAGGGTGTCGACTGAAGCTTTCTTT	CASKQGRVSTEAFF
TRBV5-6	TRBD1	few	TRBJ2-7	TGTGCCAGCAGCCGGACAGGACGGGACGAGCAGTACTTC	CASSRTGRDEQYF
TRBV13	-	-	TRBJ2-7	TGTGCCAGCAGCCCATCGGGACTTCCTGGAGACGAGCAGTACTTC	CASSPSGLPGDEQYF
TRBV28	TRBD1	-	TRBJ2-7	TGTGCCAGCAGAGACAGGGTCAGCAGCTACGAGCAGTACTTC	CASRDRVSSYEQYF
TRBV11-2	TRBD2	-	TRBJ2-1	TGTGCCAGCAGCACCGGACTAGCGGTCTCCTACAATGAGCAGTTCTTC	CASSTGLAVSYNEQFF
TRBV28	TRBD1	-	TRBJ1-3	TGTGCCAGCAGCCCATCAACAGGGGGTCTTGGGAACACCATATATTTT	CASSPSTGGLGNTIYF
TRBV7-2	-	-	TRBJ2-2	TGTGCCAGCAGCACAGACGGAACCGGGGAGCTGTTTTTT	CASSTDGTGELFF
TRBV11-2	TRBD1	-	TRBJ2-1	TGTGCCAGCAGCCGGGACAGGGACGGCAATGAGCAGTTCTTC	CASSRDRDGNEQFF
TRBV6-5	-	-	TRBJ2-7	TGTGCCAGCAGGGGCAACAGGGTTGGGCTTTACGAGCAGTACTTC	CASRGNRVGLYEQYF
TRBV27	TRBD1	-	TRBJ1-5	TGTGCCAGCAGGGACAGGGGATATAATCAGCCCCAGCATTTT	CASRDRGYNQPQHF
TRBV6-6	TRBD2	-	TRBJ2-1	TGTGCCAGCAGTTACCCCGGACTAGCGGGAGGCAATGAGCAGTTCTTC	CASSYPGLAGGNEQFF
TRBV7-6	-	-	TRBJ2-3	TGTGCCAGCAGCCACACAGATAGCACAGATACGCAGTATTTT	CASSHTDSTDTQYF
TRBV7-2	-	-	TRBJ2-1	TGTGCCAGCAGCTTATCCCGGACTACTGAGCAGTTCTTC	CASSLSRTTEQFF
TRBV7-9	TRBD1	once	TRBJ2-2	TGTGCCAGCCGCGACTGGACAGGAGTCACCGGGGAGCTGTTTTTT	CASRDWTGVTGELFF
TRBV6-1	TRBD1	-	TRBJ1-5	TGTGCCAGCAGTGATTTCTACAGGGGGCCCCAGCATTTT	CASSDFYRGPQHF
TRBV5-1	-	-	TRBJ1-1	TGCGCCAGCAGCTTGGTGGGGGAGGCTGAAGCTTTCTTT	CASSLVGEAEAFF
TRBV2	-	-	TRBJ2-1	TGTGCCAGCAGCCCAATATGGCTTCGCGGGGGCCTCAACAATGAGCAGTTCTTC	CASSPIWLRGGLNNEQFF
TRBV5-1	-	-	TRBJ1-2	TGCGCCAGCAGCACCACGGTAGGGGATGGCTACACCTTC	CASSTTVGDGYTF
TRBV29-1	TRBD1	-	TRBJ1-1	TGCAGCGCCGGAGGGACCCAGGGGGTAGCTTTCTTT	CSAGGTQGVAFF
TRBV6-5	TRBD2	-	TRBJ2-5	TGTGCCAGCATGGCGGGGGGGACTGAGACCCAGTACTTC	CASMAGGTETQYF
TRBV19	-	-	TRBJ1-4	TGTGCCAGTAGTAGGAGGGGTATCGGCACTAATGAAAAACTGTTTTTT	CASSRRGIGTNEKLFF
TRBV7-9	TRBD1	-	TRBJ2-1	TGTGCCAGCAGCTTAGCGGGACAGGTGTACAATGAGCAGTTCTTC	CASSLAGQVYNEQFF
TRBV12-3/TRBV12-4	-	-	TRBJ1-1	TGTGCCAGCAGTTTAGACAGGGATTTAGTAGCTTTCTTT	CASSLDRDLVAFF